The 2 T cell receptor beta chains given below trace back to one sample, sequenced in a study of cytomegalovirus exposure and HLA in healthy donors. PCR employed 60 Vbeta and 13 Jbeta primers. TCRdb's copy holds only in-frame clones and misses some; the assay was immunoSEQ multiplex PCR. This table holds around 150,000 clones, about three quarters found once. Sequencing was done on a sample of PBMCs. The receptors were sampled from a middle-aged man in good health and CMV-seronegative.

Concerning this clone itself: A read error may produce the germline difference seen at one junction end. V usage is TRBV7-9 and J usage is TRBJ2-3; 11 bases agree with TRBD2. Germline V gene sequence: CDR1 SEHNR, CDR2 FQNEAQ (reference sequence). The CDR3 is 16 amino acids. This CDR3 reads CSSSLGTSGTTDTQYF. DNA of the CDR3: TGTTCCAGCAGCTTAGGGACTAGCGGTACCACAGATACGCAGTATTTT.

The chain joins TRBV11-1 to TRBJ2-2; D perhaps matches TRBD2 (5 bases). Germline V gives CDR1 SGHAT, CDR2 FQDESV (reference sequence). V was clipped by 4 bases and J by 3 bases, with 15 bases between them. CDR3 length: 16 amino acids. This CDR3 is CASSSLELAHTGELFF. Written as DNA, the CDR3 is TGTGCCAGCAGCTCCCTCGAGCTAGCTCACACCGGGGAGCTGTTTTTT.